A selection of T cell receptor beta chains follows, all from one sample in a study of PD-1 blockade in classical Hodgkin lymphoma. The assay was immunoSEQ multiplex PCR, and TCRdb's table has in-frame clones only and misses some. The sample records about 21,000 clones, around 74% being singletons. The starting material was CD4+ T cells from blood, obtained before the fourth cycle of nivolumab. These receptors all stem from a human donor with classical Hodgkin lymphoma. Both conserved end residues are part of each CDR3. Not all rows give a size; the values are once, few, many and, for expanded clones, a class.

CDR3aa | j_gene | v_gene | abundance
CASSLDLRGHGYTF | TRBJ1-2 | TRBV7-2 | -
CASSFFGQAISPPYGYTF | TRBJ1-2 | TRBV5-1 | few
CASSPRQDHEQYF | TRBJ2-7 | TRBV18 | -
CASSPRDRATNEKLFF | TRBJ1-4 | TRBV18 | -
CASSQTNSYNSPLHF | TRBJ1-6 | TRBV4-1 | -
CAISESGLGEQFF | TRBJ2-1 | TRBV10-3 | -
CSVEGPFWPLDTQYF | TRBJ2-3 | TRBV29-1 | -
CASSFLLGGYEQYF | TRBJ2-7 | TRBV27 | -
CASSFGRTGEQYF | TRBJ2-7 | TRBV7-2 | -
CSASRSETQYF | TRBJ2-5 | TRBV20-1 | -
CASSPRGRMGEKLFF | TRBJ1-4 | TRBV7-9 | -
CASSHSGELFF | TRBJ2-2 | TRBV14 | -
CASSFWRGGSPDTEAFF | TRBJ1-1 | TRBV5-4 | -
CASSDTSYQPQHF | TRBJ1-5 | TRBV6-1 | -
CASSLGQLNTEAFF | TRBJ1-1 | TRBV11-2 | -
CASSLEVAGLRNSPLHF | TRBJ1-6 | TRBV5-6 | few
CSVRRGIGELFF | TRBJ2-2 | TRBV29-1 | -
CASSQALTSGGDGEQFF | TRBJ2-1 | TRBV4-2 | -
CASSPRRRGLMRDTEAFF | TRBJ1-1 | TRBV7-8 | -
CASSFEQGNTEAFF | TRBJ1-1 | TRBV2 | -
CASSLFDYNEQYF | TRBJ2-7 | TRBV7-2 | -
CASSENRYEQYF | TRBJ2-7 | TRBV6-1 | few
CAWAGTGESPLHF | TRBJ1-6 | TRBV30 | -
CASSPSTGTDTQYF | TRBJ2-3 | TRBV18 | -
CASSFFSGGKNEQFF | TRBJ2-1 | TRBV7-3 | -
CASSTDSLAYEQYF | TRBJ2-7 | TRBV13 | few
CASSIQQSAASLNYGYTF | TRBJ1-2 | TRBV19 | -
CASSLDRRSVVLTF | TRBJ2-6 | TRBV7-9 | -
CASSFPQGAGNTIYF | TRBJ1-3 | TRBV28 | -
CASSPGSQFTDTQYF | TRBJ2-3 | TRBV7-9 | -
CASSRGSGFETQYF | TRBJ2-5 | TRBV14 | -
CASSLYGGQIEAFF | TRBJ1-1 | TRBV13 | -
CASSPTNTGELFF | TRBJ2-2 | TRBV7-2 | -
CATASLGNEAFF | TRBJ1-1 | TRBV19 | -
CASSGRQGRANEQFF | TRBJ2-1 | TRBV2 | few
CASSPPGEQRAQYF | TRBJ2-3 | TRBV25-1 | -
CASSLGPGTGFGYTF | TRBJ1-2 | TRBV7-6 | -
CASSLVGDTEAFF | TRBJ1-1 | TRBV5-1 | -
CASSPENTEAFF | TRBJ1-1 | TRBV7-9 | once
CASSLRDPLETQYF | TRBJ2-5 | TRBV28 | -
CASRWGGGLADEQFF | TRBJ2-1 | TRBV2 | -
CASSSPTTTNEKLFF | TRBJ1-4 | TRBV18 | -
CASSLGGWDTEAFF | TRBJ1-1 | TRBV11-3 | -
CASSPRLDSYNEQFF | TRBJ2-1 | TRBV18 | -
CASSLFGTTTTDTQYF | TRBJ2-3 | TRBV7-2 | -